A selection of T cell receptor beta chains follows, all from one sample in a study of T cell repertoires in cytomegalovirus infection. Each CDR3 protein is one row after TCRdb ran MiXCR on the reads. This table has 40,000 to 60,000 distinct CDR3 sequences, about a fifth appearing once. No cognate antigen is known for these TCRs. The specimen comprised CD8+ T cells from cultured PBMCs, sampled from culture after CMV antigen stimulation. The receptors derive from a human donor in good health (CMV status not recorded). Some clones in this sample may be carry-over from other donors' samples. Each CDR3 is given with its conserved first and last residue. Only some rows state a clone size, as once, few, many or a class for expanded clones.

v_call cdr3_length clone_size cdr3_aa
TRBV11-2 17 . CASSLDQYKRSEDTQYF
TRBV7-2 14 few CASSLNRVDTEAFF
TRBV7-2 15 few CASSLESDRNSEAFF
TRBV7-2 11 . CASPRPSGLAF
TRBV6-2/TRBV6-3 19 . CASSHLAGDYTSSYNEQFF
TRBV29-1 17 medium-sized CSVEGQGEPHSYNEQFF
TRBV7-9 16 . CASSGTGQQRNYGYTF
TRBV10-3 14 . CAISDGSSYNEQFF
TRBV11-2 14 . CASSFMGSLDEQYF
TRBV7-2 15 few CASSRLAPAYNEQFF
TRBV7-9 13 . CASSSPYQETQYF
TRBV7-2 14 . CASSSGPLTGELFF
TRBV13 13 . CASSLQTNYEQYF
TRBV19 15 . CASSATGNVGTEAFF
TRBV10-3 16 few CAISRDRTASTDTQYF
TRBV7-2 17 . CASSKSPHRRDSYEQYF